This TCR beta chain originates from a study of T-cell reconstitution after alpha-beta-depleted transplantation in children. Germline loops: CDR1 SGHDN, CDR2 FVKESK. The CDR3 consists of 14 residues. This clonotype was picked up a small number of times. Its antigen is still unknown. Relative to the germline gene, one junction end is altered; a read error may explain this. Overall study findings and caveats: Reportedly, roughly two months post-transplant, alpha-beta T cells arose from several hundred expanded graft clones.

This sample's TCRbeta library carried unique molecular identifier barcodes. Using its own MiXCR run on the PCR reads, TCRdb lists one record per CDR3 protein. The repertoire holds 500,000 to 750,000 distinct CDR3 sequences, with about an eighth as singletons. The receptor was isolated from a male patient between 10 and 17 years old who had a stem cell transplant for acute myeloid leukemia, so the T cells may come from the graft donor. The sample consisted of PBMCs, mostly from graft donor cells, taken 360 days after TCRalphabeta/CD19-depleted stem cell transplant. The chain combines TRBV14 with TRBJ2-7; no clear D gene. CDR3 bases: TGTGCCAGCAGCAACTTAGACGGATACTACGTGCAGTACTTC. It translates to CASSNLDGYYVQYF.